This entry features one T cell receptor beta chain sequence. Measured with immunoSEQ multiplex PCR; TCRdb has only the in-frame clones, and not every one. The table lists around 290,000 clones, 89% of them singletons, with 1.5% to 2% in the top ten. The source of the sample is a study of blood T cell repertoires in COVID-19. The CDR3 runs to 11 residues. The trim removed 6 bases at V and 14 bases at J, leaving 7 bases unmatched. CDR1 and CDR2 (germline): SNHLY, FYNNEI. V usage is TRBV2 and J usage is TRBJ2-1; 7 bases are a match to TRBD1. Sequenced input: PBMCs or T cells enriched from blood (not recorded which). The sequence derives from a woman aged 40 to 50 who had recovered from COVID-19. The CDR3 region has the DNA TGTGCCAGCAGCAATGGACAGGCAGAGTTCTTC. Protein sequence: CASSNGQAEFF.